These 12 T cell receptor beta chains were all obtained from the same sample, sequenced in a study of metastatic and nonmetastatic thyroid tumors (dated by TCRdb to 2018 to 2020). The library was produced with PCR. Sequencing was performed on an Illumina HiSeq 4000. The public reads were run again by TCRdb, first through fastp at Q25 and then through MiXCR, and only productive beta chains were kept. In all, the sample holds over 45,000 clones, and approximately 20% of those were seen once. The ten largest clones take up around 3.8% of the sample. No treatment had been received by any patient before thyroid surgery. Sequencing was done on a sample of blood. The source of these receptors is a male donor with papillary thyroid cancer or a benign thyroid nodule (not recorded which). Some clones in this sample may be carry-over from other donors' samples.

This clone has a count of ten or more. The CDR3 region is CASSLTLATKETQYF. The CDR3 bases are TGTGCCAGCAGCCTAACGCTAGCGACCAAAGAGACCCAGTACTTC. The V call is TRBV7-9, the J call TRBJ2-5; tentative D call: TRBD2 (6 bases). This CDR3 has 15 amino acids. CDR1 is SEHNR, CDR2 FQNEAQ, per germline (reference sequence). Trimming left V 5 bases short and J 3 bases short, with 16 bases between.

This clone was detected only a few times. J is TRBJ2-2 and V is TRBV5-5; TRBD2 agrees at 7 bases. With 2 bases clipped from V and 2 bases from J, the junction kept 3 bases outside the gene matches. Germline V gene data show CDR1 as SGHKS and CDR2 as YYEKEE (reference sequence). The CDR3 spans 15 residues. The DNA for the CDR3 is TGTGCCAGCAGCTTAGGGACTACAAACACCGGGGAGCTGTTTTTT. It specifies CASSLGTTNTGELFF.

Only a few counts were recorded for this clone. The rearrangement uses TRBV6-1 and TRBJ1-6; D unresolved. Trimming removed 3 bases at V and 10 bases at J, with 10 bases between. The CDR3 has 13 residues. From germline, CDR1 is MNHNS and CDR2 SASEGT. CDR3 coding DNA: TGTGCCAGCAGTGACATGGAAGAATCACCCCTCCACTTT. Amino acid sequence: CASSDMEESPLHF.

There are many counts of this clone. The V and J genes are TRBV28 and TRBJ2-3, with D perhaps TRBD2 (6 bases). V lost 3 bases, J lost 3 bases, and 13 bases lay in between. CDR1 MDHEN and CDR2 SYDVKM come from the germline V gene. CDR3 length: 15 amino acids. CDR3 DNA: TGTGCCAGCAGTTTCTCAAACGGGGGTACAGATACGCAGTATTTT. Protein: CASSFSNGGTDTQYF.

The sample holds a few counts of this clone. A much larger clone lies a single base off, so this may be a read error. The V gene is TRBV12-3 or TRBV12-4, the J gene TRBJ2-2, with D possibly TRBD1 on 7 matching bases. Trimming shortened V by 11 bases and J by 6 bases, and 22 bases separated the two germline ends. The CDR3 length is 15 residues. Here the CDR3 reads CADSGRGVSAGELFF. The DNA of the CDR3 is TGTGCCGACTCAGGCAGGGGGGTTAGCGCCGGGGAGCTGTTTTTT.

The chain joins TRBV12-3 or TRBV12-4 to TRBJ2-5; D is unclear. This CDR3 region has 12 residues. The V end lost 7 bases, the J end lost 5 bases, and 11 bases lay between the germline ends. The CDR3 sequence is CASTYDGETQYF. CDR3 nucleotides: TGTGCCAGCACATACGACGGGGAGACCCAGTACTTC.

Many counts were recorded for this clone. The rearrangement joins TRBV10-1 to TRBJ1-4; D ambiguous. V shed 1 base and J shed 2 bases, with 8 bases lying between them. Germline V gene lookup returns CDR1 WNHNN and CDR2 SYGVQD (reference sequence). This CDR3 comprises 15 residues. The CDR3 sequence is CASSEFLGTNEKLFF. CDR3 bases: TGCGCCAGCAGTGAGTTTCTGGGGACTAATGAAAAACTGTTTTTT.

As concerns this clone: One end of the junction does not line up with germline, which may come from a read error. The J gene is TRBJ2-3, the V gene TRBV28; D not certain. In germline, CDR1 is MDHEN, CDR2 SYDVKM. CDR3 length equals 15 residues. Written as DNA, the CDR3 is TGTACCAGCCTTGATTCGGCCGACCTCTCTCGCGCGCAGTGTTTT. Protein: CTSLDSADLSRAQCF.

Ten or more counts support this clone. The rearrangement joins TRBV27 to TRBJ2-1, with D possibly TRBD1 on 6 matching bases. The CDR3 extends over 16 amino acids. Germline assignment: CDR1 MNHEY and CDR2 SMNVEV (reference sequence). V was shortened by 7 bases and J by 2 bases, with 18 bases between the two germline ends. CDR3 loop: CASKPGHRTAYNEQFF. The CDR3 DNA follows: TGTGCCAGCAAACCGGGACATCGCACAGCCTACAATGAGCAGTTCTTC.

This clone was detected ten times or more. This chain links TRBV6-1 with TRBJ1-5; D call uncertain. Per germline, CDR1 MNHNS and CDR2 SASEGT. The V end was cut by 5 bases, the J end by 0 bases, with 5 bases between. There are 13 residues in the CDR3. CDR3 in DNA: TGTGCCAGCAGTTTCGGTAGCAATCAGCCCCAGCATTTT. Amino acid sequence: CASSFGSNQPQHF.

This clone has a count of ten or more. This chain links TRBV12-3 or TRBV12-4 with TRBJ1-5; 7 bases map to TRBD1. The J segment lost 0 bases and the V segment lost 5 bases, leaving 1 base of the junction unmatched. This CDR3 has 14 residues. In DNA, the CDR3 is TGTGCCAGCAGTGGGACAGTTAGCAATCAGCCCCAGCATTTT. It translates to CASSGTVSNQPQHF.

This clone was seen at least ten times. Other DNA sequences of this sample code for an identical CDR3. CDR3 in amino acids: CASSQTLLKGQKDEQYF. CDR3 DNA: TGTGCCAGCAGCCAAACGCTCCTGAAAGGACAGAAAGACGAGCAGTACTTC. The genes are TRBV4-2 and TRBJ2-7, with D possibly being TRBD1 (6 bases). V lost 2 bases to trimming and J lost 5 bases, with 22 bases between them. The germline V gene has CDR1 LGHNA and CDR2 YNFKEQ. CDR3 length: 17 amino acids.